The T cell receptor (beta chain) under discussion was sequenced for a study of CD8 T cell repertoires and HIV-1 epitope variants. Study-level background: Controls were a CMV, EBV and flu pool, Ebola AY9, and no peptide. Study-wide points: Some ten antigen-specific TCR beta clonotypes were found; about six seemed cross-reactive to variants.

On the immunoSEQ platform, TCR beta CDR3s were sequenced at survey depth. Generated by immunoSEQ multiplex PCR, the TCRdb table keeps only in-frame clones and is missing some. Of under 7,000 clones listed, about 65% are singletons. About this clone itself: Its antigen remains unknown.

The CDR3 is 14 residues long. Looked up from germline, CDR1 is MDHEN and CDR2 is SYDVKM. Trimming at V came to 6 bases and at J to 1 base, leaving 4 bases not matched to a gene. The TCR originated in a male donor with HIV. This rearrangement joins TRBV28 to TRBJ2-3; 7 bases are a match to TRBD1. The sequencing input was cultured CD8+ T cells derived from PBMCs. CDR3 region: CASSPDRGTDTQYF. The CDR3, as DNA: TGTGCCAGCAGCCCCGACAGGGGCACAGATACGCAGTATTTT.